One and the same sample provided the 23 T cell receptor beta chains below, sequenced in a study of blood T cell repertoires in COVID-19. Sequenced by immunoSEQ multiplex PCR; TCRdb stores in-frame clones only, minus some. The data contain about 80,000 clones, over 70% of them singletons. The sample comprised peripheral blood. Receptors originate from an elderly man with active or convalescent COVID-19.

Remarks on this clone: Other DNA sequences from this sample encode an identical CDR3 as well. The chain couples TRBV7-2 to TRBJ2-4, with 7 bases that match TRBD1. The CDR3 spans 16 residues. The germline CDR1 and CDR2 sequences are SGHTA and FQGNSA. J gave up 0 bases and V 1 base, and 3 bases lay outside the gene matches. The CDR3 region is CASSLGGGRAKNIQYF. The CDR3 DNA reads TGTGCCAGCAGCTTAGGAGGGGGCAGAGCCAAAAACATTCAGTACTTC.

This clone was counted a few times. This chain connects TRBV2 to TRBJ1-2; TRBD1 matches 9 bases. V lost 6 bases to trimming and J lost 7 bases; unmatched junction nucleotides: 12. Germline-derived CDR1 and CDR2 are SNHLY and FYNNEI. The CDR3 is 15 residues long. DNA of the CDR3: TGTGCCAGCAGCCCTCCGGGACAGGGATTTGGTGGCTACACCTTC. It encodes CASSPPGQGFGGYTF.

The V gene is TRBV5-1, the J gene TRBJ1-3, with D possibly TRBD1 on 5 matching bases. This CDR3 region has 21 residues. Germline-derived CDR1 and CDR2 are SGHRS and YFSETQ. V lost 8 bases, J lost 0 bases, and 33 bases lay in between. CDR3 nucleotides: TGCGCCAGAGCTCCGGGGGTATACGCGAGACAATTTGACCGCTCTGGAAACACCATATATTTT. This encodes CARAPGVYARQFDRSGNTIYF.

This clone was counted only a few times. The chain combines TRBV28 with TRBJ1-5, with 8 nucleotides matching TRBD1. The CDR3 consists of 15 residues. With V trimmed by 4 bases and J by 7 bases, 9 bases remained unmatched. The germline V gene encodes CDR1 MDHEN and CDR2 SYDVKM. CDR3 coding DNA: TGTGCCAGCAGTTCGCGACAGGGGATTGAGCAGCCCCAGCATTTT. It is translated as CASSSRQGIEQPQHF.

V gene TRBV19 combines with J gene TRBJ1-5; 10 positions agree with TRBD1. V was clipped by 4 bases and J by 7 bases; unmatched bases: 7. Germline loops: CDR1 LNHDA, CDR2 SQIVND (reference sequence). This CDR3 is 15 amino acids long. The CDR3 loop is CASSKGQGWEQPQHF. The DNA of the CDR3 is TGTGCCAGTAGTAAGGGACAGGGGTGGGAACAGCCCCAGCATTTT. The full variable domain, in which reference TRBV19 and TRBJ1-5 provide the parts outside the CDR3, is DGGITQSPKYLFRKEGQNVTLSCEQNLNHDAMYWYRQDPGQGLRLIYYSQIVNDFQKGDIAEGYSVSREKKESFPLTVTSAQKNPTAFYLCASSKGQGWEQPQHFGDGTRLSIL.

The chain couples TRBV28 to TRBJ2-1, with D unresolved. The CDR3 runs 15 residues. Trimming stripped 7 bases from V and 0 bases from J, with 13 bases between. Germline CDR1 and CDR2: MDHEN and SYDVKM. The CDR3 is CASTPSGSSYNEQFF. The DNA for the CDR3 is TGTGCCAGCACCCCGTCGGGTAGCTCCTACAATGAGCAGTTCTTC.

The chain has TRBV25-1 and TRBJ1-5; tentative D call: TRBD1 (5 bases). This CDR3 comprises 13 residues. The V end lost 6 bases, the J end lost 5 bases, and 11 bases lay between the germline ends. Germline CDR1 is MGHDK and CDR2 is SYGVNS. The DNA of the CDR3 is TGTGCCAGCAGGGACAACGGAGATCAGCCCCAGCATTTT. Residues: CASRDNGDQPQHF.

This sequence joins TRBV24-1 and TRBJ1-1, with 9 bases aligning to TRBD1. From germline, CDR1 is KGHDR and CDR2 SFDVKD. With V trimmed by 4 bases and J by 5 bases, 7 bases remained unmatched. The CDR3 is made up of 15 amino acids. The CDR3 nucleotides read TGTGCCACCAGTGACCAAAGGGACAGGGTTACTGAAGCTTTCTTT. Its translation is CATSDQRDRVTEAFF.

The chain uses TRBV19 and TRBJ2-6; 8 positions agree with TRBD1. The V segment lost 6 bases and the J segment 2 bases; nucleotides outside the gene matches: 6. This CDR3 has 16 residues. Germline V gene data show CDR1 as LNHDA and CDR2 as SQIVND (reference sequence). The CDR3 sequence: CASRETGGAGANVLTF. The CDR3 nucleotides read TGTGCCAGTAGGGAAACAGGGGGAGCTGGGGCCAACGTCCTGACTTTC.

This chain connects TRBV4-2 to TRBJ2-3; 8 bases line up with TRBD2. Germline CDR1 and CDR2: LGHNA and YNFKEQ. The CDR3 is made up of 18 amino acids. After removal of 4 bases from V and 2 bases from J, the junction contained 14 bases not matched to a gene. The CDR3 sequence is CASSLPLQRGSHTDTQYF. The CDR3, as DNA: TGTGCCAGCAGCCTCCCGCTGCAGCGGGGGTCCCACACAGATACGCAGTATTTT.

The J gene is TRBJ1-3, the V gene TRBV3-1 (or the pseudogene TRBV3-2); the D is unclear. Trimming pared 1 base from V and 3 bases from J, leaving 10 bases between. Looked up from germline, CDR1 is LGHDT and CDR2 is YNNKEL (reference sequence). CDR3 size: 15 residues. The CDR3 spells CASSQVARVGNTIYF. CDR3 DNA sequence: TGTGCCAGCAGCCAAGTGGCGAGGGTTGGAAACACCATATATTTT.

The chain carries TRBV29-1 and TRBJ2-1; 10 nucleotides match TRBD2. The CDR3 runs to 14 residues. Germline V CDR1 and CDR2: SQVTM, ANQGSEA. V trimming: 3 bases; J trimming: 10 bases; junction bases outside the gene matches: 9. The CDR3 DNA reads TGCAGCGTTGACCCGGGACTAGCGAACCACGAGCAGTTCTTC. Its translation is CSVDPGLANHEQFF.

The rearrangement joins TRBV18 to TRBJ2-2; 10 bases align to TRBD2. J was trimmed by 4 bases and V by 0 bases; bases with no gene match: 2. The CDR3 length is 16 residues. Germline V CDR1 and CDR2: KGHSH, LQKENI. CDR3 region: CASSPPSGGATGELFF. The CDR3 DNA reads TGTGCCAGCTCACCACCGAGCGGGGGGGCCACCGGGGAGCTGTTTTTT.

The chain has TRBV28 and TRBJ1-1, with 9 bases that match TRBD1. V lost 6 bases to trimming and J lost 5 bases; unmatched junction nucleotides: 10. Germline CDR1 MDHEN, CDR2 SYDVKM. CDR3 length: 15 amino acids. CDR3 in amino acids: CASSSPGTGRTEAFF. CDR3 nucleotides: TGTGCCAGCAGCTCCCCCGGGACAGGGAGGACTGAAGCTTTCTTT.

The CDR3, as DNA: TGTGCCTGGAGTGACAGGGTGAATAGCAATCAGCCCCAGCATTTT. This translates into CAWSDRVNSNQPQHF. The chain joins TRBV30 to TRBJ1-5; TRBD1 is a possible D gene (6 bases). The CDR3 consists of 15 residues. Germline V gene data show CDR1 as GTSNPN and CDR2 as SVGIG (reference sequence). Trimming took off 1 base at V and 0 bases at J, with 10 bases between the two ends.

The chain joins TRBV10-2 to TRBJ1-1; TRBD1 is a possible D gene (5 bases). CDR1 and CDR2 from the germline V gene are WSHSY and SAAADI. CDR3 size: 12 residues. Trimming shortened V by 4 bases and J by 3 bases, and 6 bases separated the two germline ends. The DNA for the CDR3 is TGCGCCAGCAGTGGACAGCACACTGAAGCTTTCTTT. It codes for CASSGQHTEAFF.

The chain links TRBV5-1 to TRBJ2-2; 7 nucleotides agree with TRBD1. CDR1 SGHRS and CDR2 YFSETQ come from the germline V gene. V lost 1 base, J lost 1 base, and 4 bases stayed unmatched. The CDR3 is made up of 16 amino acids. The chain's CDR3 is CASSLTGTVNTGELFF. Written as DNA, the CDR3 is TGCGCCAGCAGCTTGACGGGGACAGTGAACACCGGGGAGCTGTTTTTT.

The chain's CDR3 is CASSSPLAGGLYEQYF. For the CDR3, the DNA is TGTGCCAGCAGTTCCCCCCTAGCGGGAGGTCTATACGAGCAGTACTTC. This chain joins TRBV28 and TRBJ2-7; 11 bases align to TRBD2. The CDR3 has 16 amino acids. From germline, CDR1 is MDHEN and CDR2 SYDVKM. V lost 4 bases and J lost 4; bases outside the gene matches: 9.

This clone was seen only once. CDR3 loop: CASRIRGGDTGELFF. CDR3 in DNA: TGTGCCAGCAGAATAAGAGGGGGCGATACCGGGGAGCTGTTTTTT. This chain joins TRBV27 and TRBJ2-2, with TRBD1 identical over 7 bases. This CDR3 is 15 amino acids long. CDR1 is MNHEY and CDR2 is SMNVEV in the germline V gene (reference sequence). Trimming at V came to 6 bases and at J to 5 bases, leaving 9 bases not matched to a gene.

The J gene is TRBJ2-3, the V gene TRBV18; TRBD2 matches 10 bases. The trim removed 3 bases at V and 0 bases at J, leaving 12 bases unmatched. The CDR3 is 19 amino acids. Germline assignment: CDR1 KGHSH and CDR2 LQKENI. DNA of the CDR3: TGTGCCAGCTCACCCCGGGCCCAGCGGGGGGGAACAAGCACAGATACGCAGTATTTT. It is translated as CASSPRAQRGGTSTDTQYF.

V usage is TRBV18 and J usage is TRBJ1-5, with TRBD1 as a possible D gene (5 bases). Germline CDR1 is KGHSH and CDR2 is LQKENI. The CDR3 contains 20 residues. Deletions cut 5 bases from V and 1 base from J, with 27 bases between. The CDR3 protein is CASSGTPGQVDIRSNQPQHF. The CDR3 nucleotides read TGTGCCAGCTCAGGCACCCCCGGACAAGTAGATATTAGGAGCAATCAGCCCCAGCATTTT. Looking up the rest from reference TRBV18 and TRBJ1-5 gives the full variable domain: NAGVMQNPRHLVRRRGQEARLRCSPMKGHSHVYWYRQLPEEGLKFMVYLQKENIIDESGMPKERFSAEFPKEGPSILRIQQVVRGDSAAYFCASSGTPGQVDIRSNQPQHFGDGTRLSIL.

The chain has TRBV9 and TRBJ2-3; possible D gene TRBD1, 5 bases. The CDR3 covers 15 residues. V was cut by 2 bases and J by 0 bases, with 10 bases left in between. CDR1 is SGDLS and CDR2 is YYNGEE in the germline V gene. CDR3 protein: CASSVGQGSTDTQYF. CDR3 DNA sequence: TGTGCCAGCAGCGTTGGGCAGGGAAGCACAGATACGCAGTATTTT.

The chain links TRBV29-1 to TRBJ2-3; unclear D gene. There are 11 residues in the CDR3. From germline, CDR1 is SQVTM and CDR2 ANQGSEA. V was shortened by 7 bases and J by 6 bases, with 11 bases between the two germline ends. The CDR3 region has the DNA TGCAGCGGGCGGAGCTCGGATACGCAGTATTTT. Its translation: CSGRSSDTQYF.